This TCR beta chain was observed in a study of identical twins. In this sample, this clonotype turned up many times. TCRdb re-derived calls from the 5' RACE reads in MiXCR, one entry per CDR3 protein. The sample has fewer than 250,000 distinct CDR3 sequences, approximately 7% seen once. The V and J ends lost 7 bases and 0 bases respectively, with 9 bases between them. CDR1 is SNHLY, CDR2 FYNNEI, per germline. CDR3 length: 14 amino acids. Another study also made use of these data, one on yellow fever vaccine responses in identical twins.

The receptor's source is a woman aged 18 to 35 in good health. Specimen: memory (CD45RO+) T cells sorted from blood. The rearrangement uses TRBV2 and TRBJ2-2; D is perhaps TRBD1 (6 bases). For the CDR3, the DNA is TGTGCCAGCAAGGGGGACGCGAACACCGGGGAGCTGTTTTTT. This gives the protein CASKGDANTGELFF. Based on the CDR3 plus reference TRBV2 and TRBJ2-2, the full variable domain is EPEVTQTPSHQVTQMGQEVILRCVPISNHLYFYWYRQILGQKVEFLVSFYNNEISEKSEIFDDQFSVERPDGSNFTLKIRSTKLEDSAMYFCASKGDANTGELFFGEGSRLTVL.